This is a list of T cell receptor beta chains from one sample in a study of blood T cell repertoires in COVID-19. TCRdb keeps only in-frame clones here, not all; method: immunoSEQ multiplex PCR. The profile covers about 37,000 clones, with roughly 80% appearing a single time and about 3% taken by the ten largest. Sequencing was carried out using peripheral blood. Receptors were obtained from a man aged 65 to 79 with COVID-19, enrolled during active disease. Each CDR3 is given without its conserved first and last residue.

V gene: TRBV30; CDR3 protein: AWSTDRSGELF
V gene: TRBV7-9; CDR3 protein: ASSLAFAGTEAF
V gene: TRBV27; CDR3 protein: ASNGGGGQPQH
V gene: TRBV6-5; CDR3 protein: ASSYSTGQLNTEAF
V gene: TRBV29-1; CDR3 protein: SVDRGGNYEQY
V gene: TRBV4-2; CDR3 protein: ASSQVSTSTEAF
V gene: TRBV9; CDR3 protein: ASSVEFEGGYT
V gene: TRBV7-9; CDR3 protein: ASSLGGQGESYEQY
V gene: TRBV6-6; CDR3 protein: ASSTSGTSASNEQF
V gene: TRBV10-3; CDR3 protein: AISGGTYNEQF
V gene: TRBV5-4; CDR3 protein: ASSLRGWEETQY
V gene: TRBV5-1; CDR3 protein: ASSLQGSDTEAF
V gene: TRBV7-8; CDR3 protein: ASSGLAVSSYEQY
V gene: TRBV30; CDR3 protein: AWSAGGRETQY